A single sample is the source of the 20 T cell receptor beta chains below, sequenced in a study of T-cell reconstitution after alpha-beta-depleted transplantation in children. Researchers prepared the TCRbeta library using unique molecular identifiers, the study reports. TCRdb independently ran MiXCR on the PCR reads; one entry per CDR3 protein. The sample shows roughly 190,000 distinct CDR3 sequences, roughly 15% of them seen only once. The source was PBMCs from the stem cell graft donor, collected from the stem cell graft. Receptor source: a human donor who donated a stem cell graft to a child with acute lymphoblastic leukemia.

This clonotype occurred a few times. V is TRBV11-3 and J is TRBJ2-1; D call uncertain. Germline V lookup: CDR1 SGHNT, CDR2 YENEEA. Trimming stripped 3 bases from V and 4 bases from J, with 13 bases between. The CDR3 sequence is 15 residues long. The CDR3 DNA follows: TGTGCCAGCAGCTTTGCGCCCCCGAGTTACAATGAGCAGTTCTTC. Its protein is CASSFAPPSYNEQFF.

Many counts were recorded for this clonotype. The gene calls are TRBV10-3 and TRBJ1-1; D is unclear. The length of the CDR3 is 11 residues. CDR1 is ENHRY and CDR2 is SYGVKD in the germline V gene. The V end lost 8 bases, the J end lost 0 bases, and 4 bases lay between the germline ends. The CDR3 loop reads CAIGMNTEAFF. CDR3 nucleotides: TGTGCCATCGGGATGAACACTGAAGCTTTCTTT.

This clonotype occurred many times. The chain has TRBV5-5 and TRBJ2-5, with unresolved D. This CDR3 is 13 amino acids long. The V end lost 3 bases, the J end lost 2 bases, and 8 bases lay between the germline ends. Germline lookup yields CDR1 SGHKS and CDR2 YYEKEE (reference sequence). The CDR3 DNA reads as TGTGCCAGCAGCTCTGATCTTCAAGAGACCCAGTACTTC. As protein: CASSSDLQETQYF. The complete variable domain, with remaining parts taken from reference TRBV5-5 and TRBJ2-5, reads DAGVTQSPTHLIKTRGQQVTLRCSPISGHKSVSWYQQVLGQGPQFIFQYYEKEERGRGNFPDRFSARQFPNYSSELNVNALLLGDSALYLCASSSDLQETQYFGPGTRLLVL.

This clonotype was found a few times. This rearrangement joins TRBV20-1 to TRBJ2-1; perhaps TRBD2 as D (6 bases). The CDR3 has 16 residues. Germline assignment: CDR1 DFQATT and CDR2 SNEGSKA (reference sequence). Trimming cost V 0 bases and J 7 bases, with 19 bases left between them. This CDR3 reads CSARDTRLASNNEQFF. The CDR3 region has the DNA TGCAGTGCTAGAGATACCAGGCTAGCGAGTAATAATGAGCAGTTCTTC.

The chain recombines TRBV5-1 with TRBJ2-7; 7 positions agree with TRBD2. Trimming at V came to 5 bases and at J to 2 bases, leaving 4 bases not matched to a gene. Germline CDR1 and CDR2: SGHRS and YFSETQ. The CDR3 spans 13 residues. The CDR3 nucleotides are TGCGCCAGCAGTTCCGGACTAGCCTACGAGCAGTACTTC. The encoded protein is CASSSGLAYEQYF.

This clonotype was found many times. The junction and the germline gene differ at one end; a read error may be behind it. The gene calls are TRBV20-1 and TRBJ2-1; TRBD2 matches at 7 bases. Germline CDR1 is DFQATT and CDR2 is SNEGSKA (reference sequence). The CDR3 runs to 14 residues. CDR3 sequence reads: CTARWTRVRREQFF. The CDR3 region has the DNA TGCACTGCTCGTTGGACTAGAGTGCGGAGGGAGCAGTTCTTC.

The chain employs TRBV11-2 and TRBJ2-2, with 14 bases matching TRBD2. After removal of 0 bases from V and 0 bases from J, the junction contained 12 bases not matched to a gene. CDR1 SGHAT and CDR2 FQNNGV come from the germline V gene. The CDR3 spans 22 residues. CDR3 region: CASSLEGSWGLAGDPNTGELFF. CDR3 DNA sequence: TGTGCCAGCAGCTTAGAGGGTAGTTGGGGACTAGCGGGAGACCCGAACACCGGGGAGCTGTTTTTT. Using reference TRBV11-2 and TRBJ2-2 for the parts outside the CDR3, the full variable domain is EAGVAQSPRYKIIEKRQSVAFWCNPISGHATLYWYQQILGQGPKLLIQFQNNGVVDDSQLPKDRFSAERLKGVDSTLKIQPAKLEDSAVYLCASSLEGSWGLAGDPNTGELFFGEGSRLTVL.

The count of this clonotype is one. The rearrangement links TRBV19 to TRBJ2-1; tentative D call: TRBD2 (6 bases). Germline V gives CDR1 LNHDA, CDR2 SQIVND (reference sequence). This CDR3 contains 15 residues. V gave up 3 bases and J gave up 8 bases, with 17 bases separating them. CDR3 sequence: CASSIVSRGWDEQFF. As DNA, the CDR3 is TGTGCCAGTAGTATCGTCTCTCGGGGGTGGGATGAGCAGTTCTTC.

This clonotype came up many times. The gene calls are TRBV12-3 or TRBV12-4 and TRBJ2-3; TRBD2 matches 12 bases. The V gene end was trimmed by 5 bases and the J gene end by 6 bases; junction bases not matched to a gene: 3. The CDR3 sequence is 14 residues long. CDR3 protein: CASSRTSGIDTQYF. The CDR3 DNA reads TGTGCCAGCAGTCGGACTAGCGGGATCGATACGCAGTATTTT.

In this sample, this clonotype turned up many times. The chain links TRBV5-1 to TRBJ2-4; TRBD2 aligns across 8 bases. Germline assignment: CDR1 SGHRS and CDR2 YFSETQ. This CDR3 comprises 14 residues. J gave up 5 bases and V 2 bases, and 3 bases lay outside the gene matches. For the CDR3, the DNA is TGCGCCAGCAGCTTCGGGACTAGTGAAAACATTCAGTACTTC. Translating it yields CASSFGTSENIQYF.

This clonotype was seen repeatedly, ten times or more. The chain joins TRBV7-8 to TRBJ2-1, with 9 bases matching TRBD2. CDR3 length: 17 residues. The V segment lost 1 base and the J segment 9 bases; nucleotides outside the gene matches: 13. Germline V lookup: CDR1 SGHVS, CDR2 FQNEAQ. CDR3 sequence (DNA): TGTGCCAGCAGCTTAGTCTTATTCGCGGGAGGGTGGGTTGAGCAGTTCTTC. Translated, it gives CASSLVLFAGGWVEQFF.

This clonotype was recorded at least ten times. The rearrangement joins TRBV12-3 or TRBV12-4 to TRBJ2-5; possibly TRBD2 for D (6 bases). The CDR3 is 13 amino acids. V lost 5 bases to trimming and J lost 7 bases, with 14 bases between them. The CDR3 nucleotides are TGTGCCAGCAGTCCCGGAGGGCCGGGGACCCAGTACTTC. It encodes CASSPGGPGTQYF.

The CDR3 loop reads CASSPSAGGWETQYF. The CDR3, as DNA: TGTGCCAGCAGCCCCTCAGCGGGAGGGTGGGAGACCCAGTACTTC. The rearrangement joins TRBV7-2 to TRBJ2-5; 10 nucleotides match TRBD2. Germline lookup yields CDR1 SGHTA and CDR2 FQGNSA. The junction had 8 bases not matched to a gene; V was cut back by 5 bases and J by 5 bases. The length of the CDR3 is 15 residues.

In this sample, this clonotype turned up many times. Here the CDR3 DNA reads TGTGCCAGCAGCTTAGGTGTGGCTAACTCTGGAAACACCATATATTTT. This sequence encodes CASSLGVANSGNTIYF. The gene calls are TRBV7-6 and TRBJ1-3; D is undetermined. The germline V and J ends were trimmed by 1 base and 0 bases, with 10 bases remaining between them. The CDR3 extends over 16 amino acids. Germline V CDR1 and CDR2: SGHVS, FNYEAQ.

In its sample, this clonotype was seen many times. The rearrangement uses TRBV29-1 and TRBJ2-1, with D possibly being TRBD2 (6 bases). The CDR3 contains 16 residues. CDR1 SQVTM and CDR2 ANQGSEA come from the germline V gene. Trimming removed 4 bases from V and 1 base from J, with 17 bases in between. The CDR3: CSVVRRGIESYNEQFF. The CDR3 bases are TGCAGCGTTGTGAGGAGGGGAATTGAGTCCTACAATGAGCAGTTCTTC.

This clonotype was seen ten or more times. The chain employs TRBV20-1 and TRBJ2-3, with 8 bases matching TRBD2. After removal of 1 base from V and 10 bases from J, the junction contained 1 base not matched to a gene. The CDR3 loop spans 11 amino acids. Germline values: CDR1 DFQATT, CDR2 SNEGSKA (reference sequence). The CDR3 DNA follows: TGCAGTGCTAGAGGCGGGAGGTCGCAGTATTTT. It specifies CSARGGRSQYF.

This clonotype has only a few counts. The chain uses TRBV5-1 and TRBJ2-1, with TRBD2 matching 12 bases. V shed 3 bases and J 4 bases; nucleotides not matched to a gene: 17. This CDR3 is built from 20 residues. Germline lookup yields CDR1 SGHRS and CDR2 YFSETQ. This CDR3 reads CASSSTQRLAGVTLYNEQFF. The CDR3 DNA is TGCGCCAGCAGCTCGACACAACGACTAGCGGGAGTCACCCTATACAATGAGCAGTTCTTC.

This clonotype was recorded a few times. The V call is TRBV5-6, the J call TRBJ1-5; tentatively, D is TRBD1 (5 bases). Trimming shortened V by 4 bases and J by 4 bases, and 18 bases separated the two germline ends. The CDR3 has 16 residues. Germline V gene sequence: CDR1 SGHDT, CDR2 YYEEEE. CDR3 in amino acids: CASSLKLGGWNQPQHF. The CDR3, as DNA: TGTGCCAGCAGCCTGAAGCTCGGGGGTTGGAATCAGCCCCAGCATTTT.

The chain combines TRBV5-5 with TRBJ2-1, with D tentatively TRBD2 (5 bases). CDR1 and CDR2 from the germline V gene are SGHKS and YYEKEE (reference sequence). V gave up 6 bases and J gave up 6 bases, with 19 bases separating them. There are 15 residues in the CDR3. The CDR3 loop reads CASTSLVGGSNEQFF. In DNA, the CDR3 is TGTGCCAGCACCTCCCTGGTCGGCGGGTCCAATGAGCAGTTCTTC.

Many counts were recorded for this clonotype. The CDR3 sequence is CASSQGSFGVAGGEQFF. The CDR3 bases are TGCGCCAGCAGCCAAGGGTCTTTCGGGGTAGCGGGAGGTGAGCAGTTCTTC. This chain links TRBV4-1 with TRBJ2-1; 10 bases are a match to TRBD2. Trimming at V came to 1 base and at J to 9 bases, leaving 12 bases not matched to a gene. The CDR3 has 17 residues. Per germline, CDR1 MGHRA and CDR2 YSYEKL.